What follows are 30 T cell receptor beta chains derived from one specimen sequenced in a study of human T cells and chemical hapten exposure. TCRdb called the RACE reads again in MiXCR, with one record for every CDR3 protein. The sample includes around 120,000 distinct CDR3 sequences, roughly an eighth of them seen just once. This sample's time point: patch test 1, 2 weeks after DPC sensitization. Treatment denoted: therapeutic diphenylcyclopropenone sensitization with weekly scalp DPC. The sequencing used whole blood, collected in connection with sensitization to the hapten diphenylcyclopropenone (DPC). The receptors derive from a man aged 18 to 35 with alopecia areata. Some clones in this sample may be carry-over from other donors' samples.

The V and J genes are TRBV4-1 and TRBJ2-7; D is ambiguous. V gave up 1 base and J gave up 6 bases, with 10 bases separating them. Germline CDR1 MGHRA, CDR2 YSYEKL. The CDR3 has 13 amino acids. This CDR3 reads CASSQGILGEQYF. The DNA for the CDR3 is TGCGCCAGCAGCCAAGGGATTTTGGGCGAGCAGTACTTC.

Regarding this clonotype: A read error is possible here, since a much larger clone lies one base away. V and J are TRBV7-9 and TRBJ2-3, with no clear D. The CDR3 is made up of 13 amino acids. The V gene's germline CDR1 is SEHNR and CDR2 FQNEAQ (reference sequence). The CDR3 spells CASSLSASDMQYF. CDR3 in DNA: TGTGCCAGCAGCTTGTCTGCCTCGGATATGCAGTATTTT.

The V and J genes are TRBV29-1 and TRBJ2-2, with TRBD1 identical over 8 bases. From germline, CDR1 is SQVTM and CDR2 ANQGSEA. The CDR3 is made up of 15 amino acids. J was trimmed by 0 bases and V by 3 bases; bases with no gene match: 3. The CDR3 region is CSVETGAANTGELFF. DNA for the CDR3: TGCAGCGTTGAGACAGGGGCCGCGAACACCGGGGAGCTGTTTTTT.

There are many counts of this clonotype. The DNA of the CDR3 is TGTGCCAGCAGCCTGACAGGGGACACAGATACGCAGTATTTT. Amino acid sequence: CASSLTGDTDTQYF. The chain couples TRBV7-3 to TRBJ2-3; 8 nucleotides agree with TRBD1. V lost 5 bases to trimming and J lost 2 bases; unmatched junction nucleotides: 3. From germline, CDR1 is SGHTA and CDR2 FQGTGA. The CDR3 spans 14 residues.

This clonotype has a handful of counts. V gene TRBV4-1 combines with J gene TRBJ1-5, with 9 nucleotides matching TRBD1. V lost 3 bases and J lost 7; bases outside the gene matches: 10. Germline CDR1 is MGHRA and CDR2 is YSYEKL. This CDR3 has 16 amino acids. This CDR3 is CASSQTGGHPRQPQHF. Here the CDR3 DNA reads TGCGCCAGCAGCCAGACAGGGGGGCATCCAAGGCAGCCCCAGCATTTT.

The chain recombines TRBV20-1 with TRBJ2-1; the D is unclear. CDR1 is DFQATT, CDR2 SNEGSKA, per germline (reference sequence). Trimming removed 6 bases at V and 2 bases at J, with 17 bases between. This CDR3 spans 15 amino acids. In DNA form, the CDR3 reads TGCAGTGCAAAAAGGGTAGGTTATACCTACAATGAGCAGTTCTTC. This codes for CSAKRVGYTYNEQFF.

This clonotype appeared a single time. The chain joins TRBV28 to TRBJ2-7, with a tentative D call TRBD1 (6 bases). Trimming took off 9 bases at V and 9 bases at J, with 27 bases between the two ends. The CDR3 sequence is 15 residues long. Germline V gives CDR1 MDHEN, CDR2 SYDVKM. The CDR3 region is CASNNGAQGKYRQYV. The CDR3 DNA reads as TGTGCCAGTAACAATGGGGCCCAGGGGAAATATCGGCAGTACGTC.

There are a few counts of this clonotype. CDR3 sequence reads: CASSPRGTFESETQYF. The CDR3 DNA sequence: TGTGCCAGCAGCCCGCGGGGAACTTTCGAGAGTGAGACCCAGTACTTC. The genes are TRBV3-1 and TRBJ2-5; maybe TRBD2 (6 bases). Trimming took off 4 bases at V and 5 bases at J, with 20 bases between the two ends. CDR1 and CDR2 (germline): LGHDT, YNNKEL (reference sequence). The CDR3 has 16 residues.

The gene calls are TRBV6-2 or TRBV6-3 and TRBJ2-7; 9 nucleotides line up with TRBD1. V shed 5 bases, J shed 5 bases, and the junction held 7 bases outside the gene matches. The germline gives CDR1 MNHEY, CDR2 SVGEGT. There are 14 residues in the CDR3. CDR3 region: CASSHRDRENEQYF. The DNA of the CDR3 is TGTGCCAGCAGTCACCGGGACAGGGAGAACGAGCAGTACTTC.

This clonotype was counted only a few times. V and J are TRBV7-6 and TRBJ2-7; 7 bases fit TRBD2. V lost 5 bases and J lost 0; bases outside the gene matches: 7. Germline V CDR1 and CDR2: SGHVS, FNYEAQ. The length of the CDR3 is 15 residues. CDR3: CASSQLATSSYEQYV. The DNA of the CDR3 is TGTGCCAGCAGCCAACTAGCGACCAGCTCCTACGAGCAGTACGTC.

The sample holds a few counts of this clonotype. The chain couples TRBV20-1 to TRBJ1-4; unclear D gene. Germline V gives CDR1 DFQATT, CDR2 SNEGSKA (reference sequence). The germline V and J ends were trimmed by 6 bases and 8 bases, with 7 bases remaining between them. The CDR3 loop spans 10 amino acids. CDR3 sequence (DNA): TGCAGTGCGTCCAGAGAAAAACTGTTTTTT. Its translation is CSASREKLFF.

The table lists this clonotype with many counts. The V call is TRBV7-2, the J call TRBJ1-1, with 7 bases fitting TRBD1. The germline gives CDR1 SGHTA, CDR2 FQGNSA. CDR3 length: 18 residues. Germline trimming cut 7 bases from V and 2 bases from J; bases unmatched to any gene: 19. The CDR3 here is CASTPRRGVGGPNTEAFF. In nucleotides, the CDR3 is TGTGCCAGCACCCCCCGTCGGGGAGTAGGGGGCCCAAACACTGAAGCTTTCTTT.

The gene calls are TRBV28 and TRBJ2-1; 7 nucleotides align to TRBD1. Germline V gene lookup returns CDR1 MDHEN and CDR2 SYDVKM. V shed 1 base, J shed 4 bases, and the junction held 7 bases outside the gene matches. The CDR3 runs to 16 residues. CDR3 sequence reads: CASSLYGLGQYNEQFF. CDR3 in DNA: TGTGCCAGCAGTTTATACGGCTTGGGACAGTACAATGAGCAGTTCTTC.

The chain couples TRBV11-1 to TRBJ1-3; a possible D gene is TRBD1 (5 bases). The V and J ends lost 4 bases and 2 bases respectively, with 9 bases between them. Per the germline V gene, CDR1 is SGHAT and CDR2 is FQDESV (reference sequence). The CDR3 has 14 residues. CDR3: CASSSREPGNTIYF. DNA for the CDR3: TGTGCCAGCAGCTCCAGGGAACCTGGAAACACCATATATTTT.

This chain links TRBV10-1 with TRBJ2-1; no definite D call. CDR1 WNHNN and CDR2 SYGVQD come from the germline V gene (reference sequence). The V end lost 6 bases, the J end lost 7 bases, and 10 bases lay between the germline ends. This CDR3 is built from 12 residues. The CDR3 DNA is TGCGCCAGCAGCCACAGTGGTAATGAGCAGTTCTTC. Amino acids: CASSHSGNEQFF.

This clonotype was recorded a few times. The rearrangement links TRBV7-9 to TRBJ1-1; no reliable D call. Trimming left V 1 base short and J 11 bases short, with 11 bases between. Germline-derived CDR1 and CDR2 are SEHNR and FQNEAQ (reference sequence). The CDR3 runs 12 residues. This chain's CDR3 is CASSLGPVGAFF. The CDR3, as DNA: TGTGCCAGCAGCTTAGGACCGGTGGGGGCTTTCTTT.

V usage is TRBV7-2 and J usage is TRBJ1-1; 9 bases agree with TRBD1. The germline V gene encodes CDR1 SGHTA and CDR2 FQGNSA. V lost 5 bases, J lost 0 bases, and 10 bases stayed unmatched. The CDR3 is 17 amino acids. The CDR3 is CASSRGQGRFMNTEAFF. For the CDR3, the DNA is TGTGCCAGCAGCCGGGGACAGGGACGTTTCATGAACACTGAAGCTTTCTTT.

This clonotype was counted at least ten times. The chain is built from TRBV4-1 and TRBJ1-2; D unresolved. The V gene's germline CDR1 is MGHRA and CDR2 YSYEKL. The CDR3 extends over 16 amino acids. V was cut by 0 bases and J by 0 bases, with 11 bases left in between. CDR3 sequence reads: CASSQDLYRANYGYTF. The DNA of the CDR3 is TGCGCCAGCAGCCAAGATCTCTACAGAGCTAACTATGGCTACACCTTC.

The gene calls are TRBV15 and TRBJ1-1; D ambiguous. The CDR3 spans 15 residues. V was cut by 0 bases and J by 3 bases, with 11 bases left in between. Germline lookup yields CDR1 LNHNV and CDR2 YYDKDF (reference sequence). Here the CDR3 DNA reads TGTGCCACCAGCAGAGACTCTCATCGGGACACTGAAGCTTTCTTT. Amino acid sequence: CATSRDSHRDTEAFF.

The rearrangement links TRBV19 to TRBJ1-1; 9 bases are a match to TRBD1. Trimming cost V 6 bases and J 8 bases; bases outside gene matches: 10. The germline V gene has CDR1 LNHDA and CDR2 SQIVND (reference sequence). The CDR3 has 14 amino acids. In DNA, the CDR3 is TGTGCCAGTAGGCCTATTCCCGGGACAGGGGAAGCTTTCTTT. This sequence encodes CASRPIPGTGEAFF.

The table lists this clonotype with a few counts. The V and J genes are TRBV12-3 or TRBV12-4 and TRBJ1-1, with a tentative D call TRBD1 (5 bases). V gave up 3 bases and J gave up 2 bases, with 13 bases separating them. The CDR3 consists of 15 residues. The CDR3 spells CASSFKGRINTEAFF. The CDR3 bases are TGTGCCAGCAGTTTCAAGGGACGGATCAACACTGAAGCTTTCTTT.

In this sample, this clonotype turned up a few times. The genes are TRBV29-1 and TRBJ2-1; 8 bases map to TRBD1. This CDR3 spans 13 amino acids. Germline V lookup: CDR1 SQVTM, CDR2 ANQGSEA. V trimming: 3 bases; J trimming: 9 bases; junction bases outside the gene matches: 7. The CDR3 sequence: CSVDRTGTFEQFF. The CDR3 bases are TGCAGCGTTGACCGGACAGGGACGTTTGAGCAGTTCTTC.

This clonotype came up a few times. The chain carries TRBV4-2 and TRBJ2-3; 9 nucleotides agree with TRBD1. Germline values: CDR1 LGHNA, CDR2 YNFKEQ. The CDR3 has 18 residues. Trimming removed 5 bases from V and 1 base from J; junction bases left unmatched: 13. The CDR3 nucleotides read TGTGCCAGCAGCTCCCCCGGGAGGACAGGGGTCGGCACAGATACGCAGTATTTT. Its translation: CASSSPGRTGVGTDTQYF.

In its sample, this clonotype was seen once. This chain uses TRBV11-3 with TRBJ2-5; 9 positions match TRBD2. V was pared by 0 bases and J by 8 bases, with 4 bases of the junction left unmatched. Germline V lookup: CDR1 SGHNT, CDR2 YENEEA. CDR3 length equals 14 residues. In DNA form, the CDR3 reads TGTGCCAGCAGCTTAGATCTTAGCGGGGGCACCCAGTACTTC. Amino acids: CASSLDLSGGTQYF.

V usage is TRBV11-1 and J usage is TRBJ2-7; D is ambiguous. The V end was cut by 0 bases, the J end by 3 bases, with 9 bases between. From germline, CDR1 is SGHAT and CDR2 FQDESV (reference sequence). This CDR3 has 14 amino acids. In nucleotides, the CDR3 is TGTGCCAGCAGCTTAGCGGGTCGAAACTACGAGCAGTACTTC. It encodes CASSLAGRNYEQYF. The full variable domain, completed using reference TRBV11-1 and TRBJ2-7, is EAEVAQSPRYKITEKSQAVAFWCDPISGHATLYWYRQILGQGPELLVQFQDESVVDDSQLPKDRFSAERLKGVDSTLKIQPAELGDSAMYLCASSLAGRNYEQYFGPGTRLTVT.

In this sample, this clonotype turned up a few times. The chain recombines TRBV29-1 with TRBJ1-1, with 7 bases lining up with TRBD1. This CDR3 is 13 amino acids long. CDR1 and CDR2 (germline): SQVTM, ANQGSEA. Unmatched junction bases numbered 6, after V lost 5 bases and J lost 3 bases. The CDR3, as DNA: TGCAGCGTTTCCCAGGGGGATGACACTGAAGCTTTCTTT. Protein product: CSVSQGDDTEAFF.

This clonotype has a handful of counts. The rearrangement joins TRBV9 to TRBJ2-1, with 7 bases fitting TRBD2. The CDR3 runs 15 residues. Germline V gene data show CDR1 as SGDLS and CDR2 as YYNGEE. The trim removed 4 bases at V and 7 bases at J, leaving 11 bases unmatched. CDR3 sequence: CASSSAGFPPNEQFF. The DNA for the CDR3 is TGTGCCAGCAGCTCAGCGGGGTTTCCTCCGAATGAGCAGTTCTTC.

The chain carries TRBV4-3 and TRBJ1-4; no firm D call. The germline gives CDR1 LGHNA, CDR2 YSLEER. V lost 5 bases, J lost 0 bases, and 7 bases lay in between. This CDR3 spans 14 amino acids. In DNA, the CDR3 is TGCGCCAGCAGCTCAGTAGCAACTAATGAAAAACTGTTTTTT. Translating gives CASSSVATNEKLFF.

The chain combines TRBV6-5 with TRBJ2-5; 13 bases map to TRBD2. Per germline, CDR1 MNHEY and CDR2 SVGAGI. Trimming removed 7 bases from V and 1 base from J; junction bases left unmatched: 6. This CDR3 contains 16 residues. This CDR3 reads CASKRLAGGTQETQYF. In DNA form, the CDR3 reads TGTGCCAGCAAGAGACTAGCGGGGGGTACCCAAGAGACCCAGTACTTC.

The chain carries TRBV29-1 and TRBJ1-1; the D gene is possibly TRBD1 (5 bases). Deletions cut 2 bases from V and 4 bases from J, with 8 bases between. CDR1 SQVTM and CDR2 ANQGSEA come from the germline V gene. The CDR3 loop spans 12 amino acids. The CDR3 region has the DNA TGCAGCGTTGAAACGGGGCCCACTGAAGCTTTCTTT. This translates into CSVETGPTEAFF.